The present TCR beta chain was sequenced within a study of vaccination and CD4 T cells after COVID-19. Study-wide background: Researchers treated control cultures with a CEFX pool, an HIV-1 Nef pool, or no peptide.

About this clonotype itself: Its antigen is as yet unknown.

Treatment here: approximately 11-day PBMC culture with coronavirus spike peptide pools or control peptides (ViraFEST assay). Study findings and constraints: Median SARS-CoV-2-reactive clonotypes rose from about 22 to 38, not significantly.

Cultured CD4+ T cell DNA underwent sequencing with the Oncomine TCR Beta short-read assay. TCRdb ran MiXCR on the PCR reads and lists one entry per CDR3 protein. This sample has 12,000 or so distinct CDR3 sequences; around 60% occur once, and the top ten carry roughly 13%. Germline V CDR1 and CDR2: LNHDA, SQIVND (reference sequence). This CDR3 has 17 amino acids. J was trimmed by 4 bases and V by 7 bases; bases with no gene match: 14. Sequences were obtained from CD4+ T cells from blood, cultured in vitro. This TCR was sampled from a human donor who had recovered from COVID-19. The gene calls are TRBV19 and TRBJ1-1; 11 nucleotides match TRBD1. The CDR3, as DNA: TGTGCCAGTACTGAGGGACAGGGGGGTCGGAGGGGCACTGAAGCTTTCTTT. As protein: CASTEGQGGRRGTEAFF.